These 22 T cell receptor beta chains were sequenced from one sample in a study of blood T cell repertoires in COVID-19. Produced via immunoSEQ multiplex PCR; TCRdb's table is partial and in-frame only. The sample includes 250,000 to 350,000 clones, 80% to 90% of them seen just once. The sequencing sample was made of PBMCs or T cells enriched from blood (not recorded which). All receptors come from a woman in her twenties or thirties who had recovered from COVID-19.

This sequence joins TRBV6-5 and TRBJ2-1; 11 bases align to TRBD1. From germline, CDR1 is MNHEY and CDR2 SVGAGI. This CDR3 comprises 14 residues. With V trimmed by 6 bases and J by 6 bases, 4 bases remained unmatched. DNA for the CDR3: TGTGCCAGCAGCCCCGGGACAGGGGGCAATGAGCAGTTCTTC. This gives the protein CASSPGTGGNEQFF.

V is TRBV5-6 and J is TRBJ1-4; D perhaps matches TRBD1 (6 bases). This CDR3 has 16 amino acids. Germline-derived CDR1 and CDR2 are SGHDT and YYEEEE. Trimming cost V 0 bases and J 1 base, with 10 bases left between them. CDR3 amino acids: CASSLEGVLTNEKLFF. The CDR3 DNA reads TGTGCCAGCAGCTTGGAGGGGGTACTAACTAATGAAAAACTGTTTTTT.

This clone was seen just once. The gene calls are TRBV27 and TRBJ2-7, with D hard to call. The CDR3 is 13 residues long. The germline gives CDR1 MNHEY, CDR2 SMNVEV (reference sequence). V lost 0 bases and J lost 4, with 7 bases in between. DNA of the CDR3: TGTGCCAGCAGTTTATCATCCAGATACGAGCAGTACTTC. Protein product: CASSLSSRYEQYF.

V gene TRBV15 combines with J gene TRBJ1-5, with D perhaps TRBD1 (6 bases). V was clipped by 7 bases and J by 0 bases, with 10 bases between them. The CDR3 extends over 14 amino acids. CDR1 LNHNV and CDR2 YYDKDF come from the germline V gene (reference sequence). Here the CDR3 reads CATKQGYSNQPQHF. The CDR3 region has the DNA TGTGCCACCAAACAGGGATATAGCAATCAGCCCCAGCATTTT.

This clone was detected once. The chain uses TRBV30 and TRBJ2-3; 9 bases match TRBD2. Germline V gene data show CDR1 as GTSNPN and CDR2 as SVGIG (reference sequence). The CDR3 runs 15 residues. The V and J ends lost 0 bases and 5 bases, in that order; junction bases with no gene match: 6. CDR3 in DNA: TGTGCCTGGAGTGTAATAGCGGGAGTAAGAGATACGCAGTATTTT. It specifies CAWSVIAGVRDTQYF.

The chain links TRBV19 to TRBJ2-1, with 12 bases fitting TRBD2. The CDR3 totals 17 residues. The germline V gene encodes CDR1 LNHDA and CDR2 SQIVND (reference sequence). Trimming cost V 3 bases and J 9 bases; bases outside gene matches: 12. This CDR3 reads CASSIWLAGGFSVEQFF. CDR3 DNA sequence: TGTGCCAGTAGTATCTGGCTAGCGGGAGGGTTTTCCGTTGAGCAGTTCTTC.

In its sample, this clone was seen once. This CDR3 is CASSLGQVGDEQFF. The CDR3, as DNA: TGTGCCAGCAGCTTAGGACAGGTGGGCGATGAGCAGTTCTTC. The chain carries TRBV11-3 and TRBJ2-1; possible D gene TRBD1, 6 bases. The CDR3 length is 14 residues. The germline V and J ends were trimmed by 1 base and 8 bases, with 12 bases remaining between them. Germline V lookup: CDR1 SGHNT, CDR2 YENEEA.

The gene calls are TRBV9 and TRBJ2-1, with D possibly being TRBD1 (6 bases). With 0 bases removed from V and 4 bases from J, the gap between germline ends came to 8 bases. CDR1 SGDLS and CDR2 YYNGEE come from the germline V gene. The CDR3 has 14 residues. The CDR3 loop reads CASSVEDSYNEQFF. The CDR3 DNA is TGTGCCAGCAGCGTAGAGGACAGTTACAATGAGCAGTTCTTC.

The gene calls are TRBV18 and TRBJ1-5; 7 bases map to TRBD1. The CDR3 runs to 16 residues. The V and J ends lost 1 base and 2 bases, in that order; junction bases with no gene match: 5. CDR1 is KGHSH, CDR2 LQKENI, per germline. The CDR3, as DNA: TGTGCCAGCTCACCACGGGGACAGATAGGCAATCAGCCCCAGCATTTT. It encodes CASSPRGQIGNQPQHF.

The chain recombines TRBV15 with TRBJ1-5; TRBD1 might be the D (5 bases). In germline, CDR1 is LNHNV, CDR2 YYDKDF (reference sequence). Trimming left V 1 base short and J 2 bases short, with 6 bases between. CDR3 length equals 14 residues. CDR3 sequence (DNA): TGTGCCACCAGCAGAGGACAGCGCAATCAGCCCCAGCATTTT. Translating gives CATSRGQRNQPQHF.

The CDR3 DNA follows: TGTGCCTGGGGTTTTAGACAGGGGAGACACGAGCAGTACTTC. It translates to CAWGFRQGRHEQYF. The chain carries TRBV30 and TRBJ2-7, with 8 positions matching TRBD1. CDR3 length equals 14 residues. V trimming: 5 bases; J trimming: 5 bases; junction bases outside the gene matches: 11. Germline CDR1 is GTSNPN and CDR2 is SVGIG (reference sequence).

The chain employs TRBV29-1 and TRBJ2-4; 7 bases fit TRBD1. The CDR3 spans 15 residues. Germline-derived CDR1 and CDR2 are SQVTM and ANQGSEA. V dropped 6 bases and J dropped 0; count of bases not matched to a gene: 8. The CDR3 DNA sequence: TGCAGCGTGGTTATACAGGGGCGAGCCAAAAACATTCAGTACTTC. Protein product: CSVVIQGRAKNIQYF.

This clone showed up just a few times. This CDR3 is also generated by other DNA sequences in the sample. This CDR3 reads CASSPLGTGDGYTF. In nucleotides, the CDR3 is TGTGCCAGCTCACCATTGGGGACAGGGGATGGCTACACCTTC. This chain joins TRBV18 and TRBJ1-2; 10 bases line up with TRBD1. The CDR3 has 14 residues. The germline V gene encodes CDR1 KGHSH and CDR2 LQKENI. Trimming took 2 bases from V and 6 from J; bases not matched to a gene: 3.

The gene calls are TRBV19 and TRBJ2-1; 8 nucleotides line up with TRBD2. Trimming removed 6 bases from V and 7 bases from J; junction bases left unmatched: 14. CDR3 size: 16 residues. Per germline, CDR1 LNHDA and CDR2 SQIVND (reference sequence). Here the CDR3 DNA reads TGTGCCAGTAGCCCCCCACGCGGGGGGCCCCGAAATGAGCAGTTCTTC. As protein: CASSPPRGGPRNEQFF.

The J gene is TRBJ1-1, the V gene TRBV25-1; D remains unclear. The CDR3 is made up of 11 amino acids. Germline V gene data show CDR1 as MGHDK and CDR2 as SYGVNS. CDR3 loop: CASHRNTEAFF. The CDR3 bases are TGTGCTTCCCACAGGAACACTGAAGCTTTCTTT.

The rearrangement joins TRBV30 to TRBJ2-7; TRBD2 aligns across 9 bases. Losses at the gene ends were 4 bases for V and 0 bases for J; bases not matched to a gene: 7. Germline V gene data show CDR1 as GTSNPN and CDR2 as SVGIG (reference sequence). The CDR3 is made up of 15 amino acids. The CDR3 reads CAWTPGTSSSYEQYF. CDR3 in DNA: TGTGCCTGGACCCCCGGGACTAGCAGCTCCTACGAGCAGTACTTC.

The chain combines TRBV5-4 with TRBJ1-5; D is unresolved. V was pared by 2 bases and J by 3 bases, with 3 bases between. CDR3 length equals 12 residues. Germline CDR1 SGHNT, CDR2 YYREEE (reference sequence). The CDR3 sequence: CASSFHNQPQHF. In DNA, the CDR3 is TGTGCCAGCAGCTTCCACAATCAGCCCCAGCATTTT.

The rearrangement links TRBV25-1 to TRBJ2-7; 10 bases fit TRBD1. CDR1 is MGHDK and CDR2 is SYGVNS in the germline V gene. This CDR3 has 17 amino acids. J lost 3 bases, V lost 7 bases, and 15 bases had no gene match. CDR3 loop: CASTASPQDRGGYEQYF. DNA of the CDR3: TGTGCCAGCACCGCCTCCCCTCAGGACAGGGGGGGCTACGAGCAGTACTTC.

The chain links TRBV19 to TRBJ2-2, with D perhaps TRBD2 (7 bases). The germline V gene encodes CDR1 LNHDA and CDR2 SQIVND (reference sequence). The CDR3 contains 16 residues. V lost 3 bases and J lost 6, with 17 bases in between. The CDR3 region is CASSIWGAGVSGELFF. CDR3 bases: TGTGCCAGTAGTATCTGGGGGGCGGGAGTGTCCGGGGAGCTGTTTTTT.

The chain employs TRBV12-3 or TRBV12-4 and TRBJ2-5, with D perhaps TRBD1 (6 bases). This CDR3 has 13 amino acids. V gave up 10 bases and J gave up 5 bases, with 17 bases separating them. CDR3 residues: CATRTGSGETQYF. DNA of the CDR3: TGTGCCACCCGAACAGGGTCGGGGGAGACCCAGTACTTC.

This chain links TRBV28 with TRBJ2-1; the match to TRBD2 covers 15 bases. Trimming removed 5 bases from V and 9 bases from J; junction bases left unmatched: 8. Germline V gives CDR1 MDHEN, CDR2 SYDVKM. This CDR3 contains 16 residues. CDR3 region: CASSPRTSGRAPEQFF. In DNA form, the CDR3 reads TGTGCCAGCAGTCCTCGGACTAGCGGGAGGGCCCCTGAGCAGTTCTTC.

There are a few counts of this clone. This rearrangement joins TRBV2 to TRBJ1-2; D is perhaps TRBD1 (5 bases). The length of the CDR3 is 13 residues. Trimming took off 6 bases at V and 8 bases at J, with 16 bases between the two ends. Germline CDR1 and CDR2: SNHLY and FYNNEI. The CDR3 coding sequence is TGTGCCAGCAGGAACCCGGGCCCAGGGGGCTACACCTTC. Protein sequence: CASRNPGPGGYTF.